This T cell receptor beta chain was sequenced for a study of blood T cell repertoires in COVID-19. Germline loops: CDR1 SGDLS, CDR2 YYNGEE. The CDR3 is 16 amino acids. V was trimmed by 0 bases and J by 0 bases, leaving 9 bases between them. Profiled with immunoSEQ multiplex PCR; TCRdb holds only in-frame clones, not every one. The sample consists of some 300,000 clones, approximately 88% of them appearing once. This chain uses TRBV9 with TRBJ2-2; D ambiguous. Material: PBMCs or T cells enriched from blood (not recorded which). The clonotype comes from a woman in her thirties or forties who had recovered from COVID-19. The CDR3 nucleotides are TGTGCCAGCAGCGTAGCCATGCTAGCGAACACCGGGGAGCTGTTTTTT. It yields the protein CASSVAMLANTGELFF.